These 18 T cell receptor beta chains were sequenced from one sample in a study of human versus mouse CDR3 diversity and MHC coevolution (dated by TCRdb to the late 2010s). The library was generated by the immunoSEQ multiplex PCR assay. Not all clones reach the TCRdb copy of this immuneACCESS table, which keeps in-frame sequences only. Checked studies attribute under half of the gap to unresolved V genes and leave the rest unexplained. Recorded for this sample are 50,000 to 70,000 clones; about 93% of them occurred a single time. Approximately 19% of the sample comes from the top ten. Sequenced sample: naive CD4+ T cells from blood. This specimen's cell subset or site label, interpreted: CD45RO-negative CD62L-positive naive CD4 T cells. The receptors derive from a person between 55 and 69 years old in good health.

J is TRBJ2-7 and V is TRBV18; D remains unclear. The CDR3 has 12 residues. The germline CDR1 and CDR2 sequences are KGHSH and LQKENI. V lost 3 bases and J 6 bases, leaving 9 bases between the germline ends. CDR3 sequence (DNA): TGTGCCAGCTCACCTGAATCAGGCGAGCAGTACTTC. Its protein product is CASSPESGEQYF.

As regards this clone: An end of the junction does not agree with germline; a read error may underlie this. V usage is TRBV7-9 and J usage is TRBJ1-1; TRBD1 agrees at 7 bases. Germline CDR1 and CDR2: SEHNR and FQNEAQ (reference sequence). This CDR3 has 12 amino acids. CDR3: CASSLASGGAFF. The CDR3 region has the DNA TGTGCCAGCAGTTTAGCCTCAGGGGGAGCTTTCTTT.

This sequence joins TRBV19 and TRBJ2-7, with 8 positions matching TRBD2. Trimming at V came to 6 bases and at J to 0 bases, leaving 13 bases not matched to a gene. Germline V gene data show CDR1 as LNHDA and CDR2 as SQIVND (reference sequence). The CDR3 contains 17 residues. CDR3 protein: CASRNLRSGSLSYEQYF. For the CDR3, the DNA is TGTGCCAGTAGAAATCTGCGAAGCGGGAGCCTCTCCTACGAGCAGTACTTC.

V gene TRBV18 combines with J gene TRBJ1-1, with D unresolved. Looked up from germline, CDR1 is KGHSH and CDR2 is LQKENI. Trimming pared 3 bases from V and 5 bases from J, leaving 13 bases between. This CDR3 region has 14 residues. The DNA for the CDR3 is TGTGCCAGCTCACCTCTCAAGACACCAACTGAAGCTTTCTTT. Protein sequence: CASSPLKTPTEAFF. The full variable domain, its missing parts supplied by reference TRBV18 and TRBJ1-1, is NAGVMQNPRHLVRRRGQEARLRCSPMKGHSHVYWYRQLPEEGLKFMVYLQKENIIDESGMPKERFSAEFPKEGPSILRIQQVVRGDSAAYFCASSPLKTPTEAFFGQGTRLTVV.

The chain has TRBV30 and TRBJ1-4; D perhaps matches TRBD1 (5 bases). V shed 2 bases and J shed 0 bases, with 16 bases lying between them. The germline CDR1 and CDR2 sequences are GTSNPN and SVGIG (reference sequence). The CDR3 sequence is 17 residues long. This chain's CDR3 is CAWSRPLGAATNEKLFF. The CDR3 region has the DNA TGTGCCTGGAGTCGCCCCCTTGGGGCAGCAACTAATGAAAAACTGTTTTTT.

The chain combines TRBV7-9 with TRBJ2-7; tentative D call: TRBD2 (6 bases). Per germline, CDR1 SEHNR and CDR2 FQNEAQ (reference sequence). CDR3 length: 15 residues. The ends were cut back, 1 base at V and 2 bases at J, with 12 bases in the middle. The DNA of the CDR3 is TGTGCCAGCAGCTTAGGTAGCGGCCTAACCTACGAGCAGTACTTC. It specifies CASSLGSGLTYEQYF.

This rearrangement joins TRBV15 to TRBJ2-2; TRBD2 is a possible D gene (6 bases). CDR3 length: 19 residues. CDR1 LNHNV and CDR2 YYDKDF come from the germline V gene (reference sequence). With 2 bases removed from V and 0 bases from J, the gap between germline ends came to 19 bases. CDR3 nucleotides: TGTGCCACCAGCAGATTGTCGGGACTTGTAACTACGAACACCGGGGAGCTGTTTTTT. Translated, it gives CATSRLSGLVTTNTGELFF.

The chain employs TRBV9 and TRBJ2-1; 8 nucleotides align to TRBD2. The CDR3 extends over 15 amino acids. The germline gives CDR1 SGDLS, CDR2 YYNGEE. With 0 bases clipped from V and 4 bases from J, the junction kept 3 bases outside the gene matches. The CDR3 region is CASSVEASGYNEQFF. The DNA of the CDR3 is TGTGCCAGCAGCGTAGAAGCTAGCGGGTACAATGAGCAGTTCTTC.

The rearrangement uses TRBV6-5 and TRBJ2-5; the match to TRBD2 covers 8 bases. Germline trimming cut 6 bases from V and 7 bases from J; bases unmatched to any gene: 4. This CDR3 region has 12 residues. The germline V gene encodes CDR1 MNHEY and CDR2 SVGAGI. CDR3: CASSPRGGTQYF. DNA of the CDR3: TGTGCCAGCAGCCCTCGGGGGGGGACCCAGTACTTC.

The rearrangement uses TRBV6-6 and TRBJ2-7, with D tentatively TRBD2 (5 bases). This CDR3 spans 13 amino acids. In germline, CDR1 is MNHNY, CDR2 SVGAGI (reference sequence). Trimming removed 2 bases from V and 3 bases from J, with 8 bases in between. The CDR3 sequence is CASSYGRDYEQYF. CDR3 sequence (DNA): TGTGCCAGCAGTTACGGTCGGGACTACGAGCAGTACTTC.

The V and J genes are TRBV10-3 and TRBJ2-7; D unclear. The CDR3 sequence is 12 residues long. V was clipped by 4 bases and J by 3 bases, with 7 bases between them. From germline, CDR1 is ENHRY and CDR2 SYGVKD. CDR3 protein: CAISVAGYEQYF. The CDR3 DNA reads as TGTGCCATCAGTGTCGCAGGCTACGAGCAGTACTTC.

This chain joins TRBV4-1 and TRBJ1-2; 9 positions agree with TRBD1. CDR3 length: 14 amino acids. Trimming cost V 0 bases and J 8 bases; bases outside gene matches: 4. CDR1 and CDR2 from the germline V gene are MGHRA and YSYEKL. The CDR3 DNA reads as TGCGCCAGCAGCCAAGAAGGGACAGGGAAGGGCTACACCTTC. Translation gives CASSQEGTGKGYTF.

The rearrangement uses TRBV5-1 and TRBJ2-3; a possible D gene is TRBD2 (6 bases). Trimming left V 0 bases short and J 3 bases short, with 11 bases between. The CDR3 extends over 15 amino acids. CDR1 and CDR2 (germline): SGHRS, YFSETQ. The CDR3 region has the DNA TGCGCCAGCAGCTTGGCCCTCGCGGGAACAGATACGCAGTATTTT. Amino acids: CASSLALAGTDTQYF.

This clone was counted once. The genes are TRBV6-5 and TRBJ2-5; TRBD2 matches at 7 bases. Germline V CDR1 and CDR2: MNHEY, SVGAGI. The CDR3 runs 13 residues. The ends lost 10 bases at V and 5 bases at J; junction bases unmatched: 10. DNA for the CDR3: TGTGCCACTTCGTGGGCGGGAGAGGAGACCCAGTACTTC. Its translation is CATSWAGEETQYF.

The rearrangement links TRBV18 to TRBJ1-5; D ambiguous. From germline, CDR1 is KGHSH and CDR2 LQKENI. The CDR3 is 17 amino acids. Deletions cut 6 bases from V and 0 bases from J, with 18 bases between. The CDR3 here is CASSPTYRTNSNQPQHF. CDR3 nucleotides: TGTGCCAGCTCCCCAACCTATAGAACTAATAGCAATCAGCCCCAGCATTTT.

The chain joins TRBV29-1 to TRBJ2-3; 10 bases align to TRBD1. Per the germline V gene, CDR1 is SQVTM and CDR2 is ANQGSEA. The CDR3 sequence is 14 residues long. V gave up 7 bases and J gave up 13 bases; unmatched junction bases: 17. The DNA of the CDR3 is TGCAGCGGGTTAACGACAGGGGGCTCTTTCTTGGAGTATTTT. It specifies CSGLTTGGSFLEYF.

The rearrangement uses TRBV5-6 and TRBJ2-7, with 8 nucleotides matching TRBD1. The germline CDR1 and CDR2 sequences are SGHDT and YYEEEE. J lost 0 bases, V lost 2 bases, and 4 bases had no gene match. The CDR3 is 15 residues long. The CDR3: CASSFGQGFSYEQYF. CDR3 coding DNA: TGTGCCAGCAGCTTCGGACAGGGCTTCTCCTACGAGCAGTACTTC.

The gene calls are TRBV7-2 and TRBJ2-3; 8 bases fit TRBD2. This CDR3 has 16 residues. The J segment lost 0 bases and the V segment lost 5 bases, leaving 7 bases of the junction unmatched. Germline values: CDR1 SGHTA, CDR2 FQGNSA. CDR3 sequence (DNA): TGTGCCAGCAGCCCTACTAGCGGAGTTAGCACAGATACGCAGTATTTT. It codes for CASSPTSGVSTDTQYF. The full variable domain, in which reference TRBV7-2 and TRBJ2-3 provide the parts outside the CDR3, is GAGVSQSPSNKVTEKGKDVELRCDPISGHTALYWYRQSLGQGLEFLIYFQGNSAPDKSGLPSDRFSAERTGGSVSTLTIQRTQQEDSAVYLCASSPTSGVSTDTQYFGPGTRLTVL.